This is a list of T cell receptor beta chains from one sample in a study of cytomegalovirus exposure and HLA in healthy donors. The method was immunoSEQ multiplex PCR; TCRdb's version includes in-frame clones alone and lacks a portion of them. The sample holds 100,000 or so clones, over 70% seen once. The sequenced material came from PBMCs. These receptors were taken from a woman aged 35 to 49 in good health and CMV-seropositive. CDR3s include the opening cysteine and the closing phenylalanine or tryptophan. The D gene is left open where the match is weak. Clone size is not always given. Where it is, it says once, few, many or a class for expanded clones.

-	TRBV21-1	TRBJ1-5	-	TGTGCCAGCAGCAAGAGGGCCCCACCGCCTCAGCCCCAGCATTTT	CASSKRAPPPQPQHF
-	TRBV18	TRBJ2-1	-	TGTGCCAGCTCACCAGGGGCGGTCTTGAATGAGCAGTTCTTC	CASSPGAVLNEQFF
TRBD1	TRBV27	TRBJ1-5	few	TGTGCCAGCAGACACCGACAGGGTGGGAATCAGCCCCAGCATTTT	CASRHRQGGNQPQHF
TRBD2	TRBV6-5	TRBJ2-5	few	TGTGCCAGCAGTTACTCGGGAGTAGCGGGCAGGGTCCAGTACTTC	CASSYSGVAGRVQYF
TRBD2	TRBV6-1	TRBJ2-7	-	TGTGCCAGCAGTGAAGCTCCCAAAACTAGCGGGAGGACCCAGCCCTACTTC	CASSEAPKTSGRTQPYF
TRBD2	TRBV28	TRBJ2-1	-	TGTGCCAGCAGACATACGGTCGATCTAGCGGGGCGTGAGCAGTTCTTC	CASRHTVDLAGREQFF
TRBD1	TRBV4-1	TRBJ1-2	-	TGCGCCAGCAGCCAGAGGGGACAGGGTTATGGCTACACCTTC	CASSQRGQGYGYTF
TRBD2	TRBV7-6	TRBJ2-7	-	TGTGCCAGCAGCTTAGAATCGGCCGGGAGGTCCTACGAGCAGTACTTC	CASSLESAGRSYEQYF
-	TRBV18	TRBJ1-2	-	TGTGCCAGCTCACCCTATAACGGGCGGGACTATGGCTACACCTTC	CASSPYNGRDYGYTF
-	TRBV4-3	TRBJ2-7	-	TGCGCCAGCAGCCATTACGGGGGCTACGAGCAGTACTTC	CASSHYGGYEQYF
TRBD2	TRBV7-7	TRBJ2-2	-	TGTGCTAGCAGCGGATCAGCGGGGGATACGAACACCGGGGAGCTGTTTTTT	CASSGSAGDTNTGELFF
-	TRBV28	TRBJ2-5	-	TGTGCCAGCAGCCCGCCACAGGGTTTTATGGAGACCCAGTACTTC	CASSPPQGFMETQYF
-	TRBV10-3	TRBJ2-7	-	TGTGCCATCAGTGATCCTCCGGGACAAGCCTACGAGCAGTACTTC	CAISDPPGQAYEQYF
TRBD2	TRBV7-8	TRBJ2-1	few	TGTGCCAGCAGCCCGCCGGCGCGTAGCGGGAGGGCCGACTACAATGAGCAGTTCTTC	CASSPPARSGRADYNEQFF
-	TRBV4-1	TRBJ1-1	once	TGCGCCAGCAGCCAGAGGGTAGACACTGAAGCTTTCTTT	CASSQRVDTEAFF
-	TRBV15	TRBJ2-7	-	TGTGCCACCAGCAGACAGGAATTCTCCTACGAGCAGTACTTC	CATSRQEFSYEQYF
-	TRBV21-1	TRBJ2-2	-	TGTGCCAGCAGCAAAGCCGGGACTAGCGGGGACGTTGCGAACACCGGGGAGCTGTTTTTT	CASSKAGTSGDVANTGELFF
TRBD2	TRBV28	TRBJ2-7	-	TGTGCCAGCAGTTTATTTATTTGTCTAGCGGGAGGCGAGCAGTACTTC	CASSLFICLAGGEQYF
-	TRBV7-2	TRBJ2-1	-	TGTGCCAGCAGCTTAAAACTAGACTCATACAATGAGCAGTTCTTC	CASSLKLDSYNEQFF
TRBD1	TRBV2	TRBJ1-4	-	TGTGCCAGCAGCTGGACAGGGTCGCGAGAAAAACTGTTTTTT	CASSWTGSREKLFF
TRBD1	TRBV16	TRBJ2-5	-	TGTGCCAGCAGTGGGACAGCCGGAAAGACCCAGTACTTC	CASSGTAGKTQYF
-	TRBV14	TRBJ1-4	-	TGTGCCAGCAGCCAAGAAGCCGGCGGGCCTAATGAAAAACTGTTTTTT	CASSQEAGGPNEKLFF
-	TRBV2	TRBJ1-2	-	TGTGCCAGCAGTTCTACCGGGAAGCCCAACGAATATGGCTACACCTTC	CASSSTGKPNEYGYTF
-	TRBV2	TRBJ2-1	few	TGTGCCAGCAGCTTGGGGACTCCCCGGTCCGAGCAGTTCTTC	CASSLGTPRSEQFF
-	TRBV4-1	TRBJ2-7	-	TGCGCCAGCAGCCAAGGGGCAGTCAGATCCTACGAGCAGTACTTC	CASSQGAVRSYEQYF
TRBD2	TRBV28	TRBJ2-1	-	TGTGCCAGCAGTTCTCTAGCGGGAGTACGAGGCAATGAGCAGTTCTTC	CASSSLAGVRGNEQFF